This record covers a single T cell receptor (beta chain). This sample was taken from a study of blood T cell repertoires in COVID-19. Study information: The samples span acute and convalescent COVID-19 from the United States, Italy and Spain. From T cells, B-cell-depleted T cells, or PBMCs came the material, which was cDNA or gDNA.

In the original workflow: It was from reference gene primer amplification that nucleated cell counts were estimated. The method was immunoSEQ multiplex PCR; TCRdb's version includes in-frame clones alone and lacks a portion of them. V and J calls and clone size are copied from that table; D and trimming were computed from the DNA. The sample has 150,000 to 200,000 clones; about 80% are singletons. The ends lost 7 bases at V and 0 bases at J; junction bases unmatched: 10. CDR1 MDHEN and CDR2 SYDVKM come from the germline V gene. This CDR3 spans 16 amino acids. The sequence was obtained from a woman older than 75 with acute or convalescent COVID-19. The rearrangement uses TRBV28 and TRBJ2-3; 7 bases agree with TRBD2. What was sequenced was peripheral blood. This CDR3 is CASNTQRGISTDTQYF. CDR3 nucleotide sequence: TGTGCCAGCAACACTCAGCGGGGAATCAGCACAGATACGCAGTATTTT.